This T cell receptor (beta chain) came from a study of blood T cells in healthy people across ages. The second PCR ran roughly 6 to 11 cycles with a sample-barcoded 5' primer and J-beta primers. TCRdb reanalysed the 5' RACE reads using MiXCR and keeps one entry per CDR3 protein. The data contain 700,000 to 950,000 distinct CDR3 sequences, 58% of them singletons. A word on this clonotype: The antigen is unknown.

The CDR3 has 17 amino acids. Germline CDR1 and CDR2: SGHRS and YFSETQ. The junction had 16 bases not matched to a gene; V was cut back by 4 bases and J by 7 bases. Study-level points and caveats: A roughly linear age-dependent decrease characterized TCR beta diversity per million T cells.

Researchers report isolating at least 7 million PBMCs per sample. The sample taken for sequencing was blood. This sequence was found in a man younger than 45 in good health. V usage is TRBV5-1 and J usage is TRBJ2-1; TRBD2 matches 8 bases. The CDR3 spells CASSTPLTSGAGNEQFF. The CDR3 nucleotides are TGCGCCAGCAGCACGCCCCTCACTAGCGGTGCGGGGAATGAGCAGTTCTTC.